This TCR beta chain was retrieved from a study of blood T cell repertoires in COVID-19. This table comes from immunoSEQ multiplex PCR, and its TCRdb copy is limited to in-frame clones, with some not included. The sample yields about 73,000 clones, approximately 92% seen once. This TCR was recovered from a man aged 80 or over with acute or convalescent COVID-19. Sequencing was performed on peripheral blood.

CDR3 sequence reads: CASSQGEGTEAFF. The CDR3 coding sequence is TGTGCCAGCAGCCAAGGAGAGGGCACTGAAGCTTTCTTT. The chain employs TRBV3-1 (or the pseudogene TRBV3-2) and TRBJ1-1; D not resolved. CDR3 length equals 13 residues. The V gene's germline CDR1 is LGHDT and CDR2 YNNKEL (reference sequence). Trimming shortened V by 1 base and J by 4 bases, and 7 bases separated the two germline ends.